Below, one T cell receptor beta chain is given with its context. Its antigen is still unknown. The V end was cut by 6 bases, the J end by 2 bases, with 7 bases between. This CDR3 comprises 12 residues. Looked up from germline, CDR1 is MNHEY and CDR2 is SMNVEV (reference sequence). The data were obtained in a study of cytomegalovirus exposure and HLA in healthy donors. As for the study in general: About 85 million unique TCRs from HLA-typed donors were held in an early release of data.

The PCR contained 60 Vbeta and 13 Jbeta primers. In the authors' workflow: Unique TCR beta chains numbered roughly 80 million in a later analysis, with around 12 million shared. Some clones are missing from TCRdb's copy, which holds only in-frame ones; the method was immunoSEQ multiplex PCR. V and J calls plus clone size are reproduced from that table; the DNA served to infer D and trimming. Of 90,000 to 150,000 clones in the sample, around 77% are singletons; the top ten hold 10% to 11%. Study results and caveats: TCR beta chains associated with HLA were, in a later analysis, more clonally expanded than equally common others. Accounts indicate the classifier identified cytomegalovirus status with strong specificity and sensitivity.

The chain combines TRBV27 with TRBJ1-2; D uncertain. This clonotype was sampled from a man aged 35 to 55 in good health and CMV-seropositive. Sequencing used PBMCs. The CDR3 here is CASRTGNYGYTF. CDR3 sequence (DNA): TGTGCCAGCAGGACTGGGAACTATGGCTACACCTTC.